This record looks at one TCR beta chain sequence and its context. In the source study's methods: By means of reference gene primer amplification, nucleated cell counts were estimated. The data were produced by immunoSEQ multiplex PCR, yet TCRdb's version contains in-frame clones alone and is incomplete. The V and J calls and clone size are taken from that table; D and trimming were inferred from the DNA. This sample has approximately 280,000 clones, with about 86% found just once. CDR1 and CDR2 (germline): LNHDA, SQIVND (reference sequence). V shed 5 bases and J 4 bases; nucleotides not matched to a gene: 13. The CDR3 has 17 amino acids. This sample is drawn from a study of blood T cell repertoires in COVID-19. Overall study context: Samples of COVID-19 (acute and convalescent) were obtained from the United States, Italy and Spain. Sample material is recorded as cDNA or gDNA derived from T cells, B-cell-depleted T cells, or PBMCs.

The sample taken for sequencing was peripheral blood. The source is a woman between 25 and 40 years old who had recovered from COVID-19. The rearrangement links TRBV19 to TRBJ2-2; 7 nucleotides align to TRBD2. For the CDR3, the DNA is TGTGCCAGTAGTCCTGGCCGGGGGAGGGCCGGCACCGGGGAGCTGTTTTTT. It specifies CASSPGRGRAGTGELFF. The variable domain in full, completed from reference TRBV19 and TRBJ2-2, reads DGGITQSPKYLFRKEGQNVTLSCEQNLNHDAMYWYRQDPGQGLRLIYYSQIVNDFQKGDIAEGYSVSREKKESFPLTVTSAQKNPTAFYLCASSPGRGRAGTGELFFGEGSRLTVL.